The sequence of this T cell receptor (beta chain) was determined in a study of T-cell memory formation after mild COVID-19. Overall study findings and caveats: Cross-reactive memory appears to have joined, as suggested by some responding clones showing up in pre-infection memory. Contracting CD4+ clones were located mainly in CM and EM, and CD8+ clones in EMRA. Clones contracting over day 15 to 85 were CD4/CD8 balanced, with later expanders leaning CD4+.

This CDR3 region has 13 residues. Germline V gives CDR1 GTSNPN, CDR2 SVGIG (reference sequence). Between the trimmed V and J ends, which lost 1 base and 4 bases, there was a span of 10 bases. Regarding this clonotype: Antigen: not known.

Libraries for TCRalpha and TCRbeta carried sample barcodes and unique molecular identifiers via 5'RACE. MiXCR, applied by TCRdb to the 5' RACE reads, yields one record per CDR3 protein. This table has fewer than 550,000 distinct CDR3 sequences, 20% appearing once. The sequencing sample was made of PBMCs or a T cell subset sorted from them (not recorded which). This clonotype originated in an adult woman who had mild COVID-19 (a few samples of this study predate the infection). Cell type and time point are not known. This rearrangement joins TRBV30 to TRBJ1-1; tentatively, D is TRBD1 (5 bases). The CDR3 sequence: CAWSADSFTEAFF. In nucleotides, the CDR3 is TGTGCCTGGAGTGCTGACAGTTTCACTGAAGCTTTCTTT.